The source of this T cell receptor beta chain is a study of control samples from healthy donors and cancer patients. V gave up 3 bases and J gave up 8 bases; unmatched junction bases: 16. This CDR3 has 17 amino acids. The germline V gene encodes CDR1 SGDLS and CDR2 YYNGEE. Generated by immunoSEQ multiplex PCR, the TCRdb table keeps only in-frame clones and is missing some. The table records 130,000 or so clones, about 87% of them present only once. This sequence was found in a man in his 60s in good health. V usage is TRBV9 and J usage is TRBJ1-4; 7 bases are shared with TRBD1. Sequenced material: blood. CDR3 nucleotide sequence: TGTGCCAGCAGCGCCAGGACCCCGACAGGGCGTAGCGAAAAACTGTTTTTT. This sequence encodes CASSARTPTGRSEKLFF.